This T cell receptor beta chain comes out of a study of OX40 agonist ivuxolimab in advanced cancers. Trimming took 2 bases from V and 1 from J, leaving 10 bases between them. Germline values: CDR1 MNHEY, CDR2 SMNVEV (reference sequence). The CDR3 is 15 residues long. This table comes from immunoSEQ multiplex PCR, and its TCRdb copy is limited to in-frame clones, with some not included. The sample includes 16,000 or so clones, about 86% of them seen just once. Source: CD4+ or CD8+ T cells sorted from blood, taken in a trial of the OX40 agonist ivuxolimab. The sequence derives from an adult with an advanced solid tumor such as melanoma, head and neck, liver or kidney cancer. This chain links TRBV27 with TRBJ2-3, with D uncertain. The CDR3 spells CASSLNSLGTDTQYF. The CDR3 DNA is TGTGCCAGCAGTTTAAATTCCCTGGGCACAGATACGCAGTATTTT.